The sequence of this T cell receptor (beta chain) was determined in a study of spatial heterogeneity in lung cancer. Germline values: CDR1 SGHVS, CDR2 FNYEAQ. The CDR3 runs 15 residues. V shed 1 base and J shed 2 bases, with 8 bases lying between them. TCRdb reprocessed the 5' RACE reads with MiXCR, giving one entry per CDR3 protein. The table has almost 75,000 distinct CDR3 sequences, approximately 12% seen once. This clonotype was counted only a few times. Regarding time point: sample taken at primary tumor resection. Sequencing was performed on whole RNA extracted from tumor and nontumor lung tissue, or from frozen PBMC, and the material was left unsorted.

The chain employs TRBV7-6 and TRBJ2-2, with D perhaps TRBD1 (5 bases). This receptor was taken from a male donor with early-stage non-small cell lung cancer. The sequences come from PBMCs, collected at surgery. CDR3 in amino acids: CASSLGGGNTGELFF. The CDR3 DNA sequence: TGTGCCAGCAGCTTAGGGGGCGGAAACACCGGGGAGCTGTTTTTT.